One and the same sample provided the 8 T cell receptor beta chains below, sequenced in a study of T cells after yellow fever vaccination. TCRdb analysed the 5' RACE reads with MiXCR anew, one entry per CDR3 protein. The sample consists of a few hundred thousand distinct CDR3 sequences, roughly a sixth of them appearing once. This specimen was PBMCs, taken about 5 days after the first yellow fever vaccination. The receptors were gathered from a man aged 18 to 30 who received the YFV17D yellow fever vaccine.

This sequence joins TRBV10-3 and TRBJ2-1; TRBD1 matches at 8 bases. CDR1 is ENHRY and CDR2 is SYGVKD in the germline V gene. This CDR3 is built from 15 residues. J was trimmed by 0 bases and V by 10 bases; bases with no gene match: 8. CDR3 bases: TGTGCCAGCGCTCGGACAGGGAACTCCTACAATGAGCAGTTCTTC. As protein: CASARTGNSYNEQFF.

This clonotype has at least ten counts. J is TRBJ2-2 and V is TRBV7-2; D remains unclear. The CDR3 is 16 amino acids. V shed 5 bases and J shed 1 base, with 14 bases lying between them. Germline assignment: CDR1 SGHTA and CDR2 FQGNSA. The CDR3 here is CASSPSGRRNTGELFF. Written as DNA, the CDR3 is TGTGCCAGCAGCCCGTCTGGGCGAAGGAACACCGGGGAGCTGTTTTTT. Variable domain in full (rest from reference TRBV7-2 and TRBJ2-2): GAGVSQSPSNKVTEKGKDVELRCDPISGHTALYWYRQSLGQGLEFLIYFQGNSAPDKSGLPSDRFSAERTGGSVSTLTIQRTQQEDSAVYLCASSPSGRRNTGELFFGEGSRLTVL.

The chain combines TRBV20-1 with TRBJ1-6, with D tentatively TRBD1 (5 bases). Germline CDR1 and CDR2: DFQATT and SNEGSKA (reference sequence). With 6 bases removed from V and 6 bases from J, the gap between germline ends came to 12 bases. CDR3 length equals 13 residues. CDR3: CSAIRDFNSPLHF. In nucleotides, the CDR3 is TGCAGTGCAATCCGGGACTTTAATTCACCCCTCCACTTT.

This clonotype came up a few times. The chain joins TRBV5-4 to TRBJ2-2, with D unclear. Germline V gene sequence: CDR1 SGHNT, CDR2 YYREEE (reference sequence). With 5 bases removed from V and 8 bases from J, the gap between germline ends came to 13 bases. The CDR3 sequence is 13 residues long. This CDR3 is CASSETLAGELFF. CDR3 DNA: TGTGCCAGCAGTGAGACACTTGCTGGGGAGCTGTTTTTT.

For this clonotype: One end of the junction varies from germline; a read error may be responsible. CDR3 region: CATSRDARSYEQYF. The CDR3 nucleotides are TGTGCCACCAGTAGGGACGCCAGATCCTACGAGCAGTACTTC. The V call is TRBV2, the J call TRBJ2-7; D is perhaps TRBD1 or TRBD2 (5 bases each). The CDR3 has 14 amino acids. CDR1 and CDR2 from the germline V gene are SNHLY and FYNNEI. The full variable domain, in which reference TRBV2 and TRBJ2-7 provide the parts outside the CDR3, is EPEVTQTPSHQVTQMGQEVILRCVPISNHLYFYWYRQILGQKVEFLVSFYNNEISEKSEIFDDQFSVERPDGSNFTLKIRSTKLEDSAMYFCATSRDARSYEQYFGPGTRLTVT.

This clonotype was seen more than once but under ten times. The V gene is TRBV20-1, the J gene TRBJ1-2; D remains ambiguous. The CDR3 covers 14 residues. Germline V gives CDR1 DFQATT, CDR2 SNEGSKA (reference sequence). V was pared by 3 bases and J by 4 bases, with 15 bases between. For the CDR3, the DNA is TGCAGTGCTAGGTTGGCCCAGAGTGGCTATGGCTACACCTTC. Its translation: CSARLAQSGYGYTF.

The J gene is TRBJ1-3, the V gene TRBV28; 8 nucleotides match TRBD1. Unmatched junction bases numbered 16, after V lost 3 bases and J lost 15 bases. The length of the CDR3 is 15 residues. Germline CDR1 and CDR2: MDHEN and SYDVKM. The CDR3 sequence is CASSFGDRHNFAPYF. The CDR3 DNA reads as TGTGCCAGCAGTTTCGGGGACAGGCATAATTTTGCCCCATATTTT.

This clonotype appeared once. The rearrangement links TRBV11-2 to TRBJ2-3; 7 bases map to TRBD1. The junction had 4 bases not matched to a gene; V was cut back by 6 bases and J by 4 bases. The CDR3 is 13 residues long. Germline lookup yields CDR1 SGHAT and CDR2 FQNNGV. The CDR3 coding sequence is TGTGCCAGCAGTAACAGGGGTCCAGATACGCAGTATTTT. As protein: CASSNRGPDTQYF. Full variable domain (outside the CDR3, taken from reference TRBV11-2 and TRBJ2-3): EAGVAQSPRYKIIEKRQSVAFWCNPISGHATLYWYQQILGQGPKLLIQFQNNGVVDDSQLPKDRFSAERLKGVDSTLKIQPAKLEDSAVYLCASSNRGPDTQYFGPGTRLTVL.